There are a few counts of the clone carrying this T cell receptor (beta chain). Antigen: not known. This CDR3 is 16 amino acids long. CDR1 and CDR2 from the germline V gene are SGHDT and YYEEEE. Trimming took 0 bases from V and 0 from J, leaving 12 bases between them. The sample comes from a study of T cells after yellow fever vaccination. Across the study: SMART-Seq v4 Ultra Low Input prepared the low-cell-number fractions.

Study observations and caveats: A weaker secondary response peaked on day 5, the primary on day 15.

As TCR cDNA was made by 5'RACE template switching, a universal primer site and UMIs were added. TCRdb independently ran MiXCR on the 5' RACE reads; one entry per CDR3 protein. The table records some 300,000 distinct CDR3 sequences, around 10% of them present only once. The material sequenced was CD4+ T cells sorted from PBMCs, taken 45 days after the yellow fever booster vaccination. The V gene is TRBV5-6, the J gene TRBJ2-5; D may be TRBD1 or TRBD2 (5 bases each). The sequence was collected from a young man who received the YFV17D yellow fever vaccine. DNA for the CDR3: TGTGCCAGCAGCTTGGCAGGGACGGGCTACCAAGAGACCCAGTACTTC. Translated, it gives CASSLAGTGYQETQYF. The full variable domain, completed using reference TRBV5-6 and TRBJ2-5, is DAGVTQSPTHLIKTRGQQVTLRCSPKSGHDTVSWYQQALGQGPQFIFQYYEEEERQRGNFPDRFSGHQFPNYSSELNVNALLLGDSALYLCASSLAGTGYQETQYFGPGTRLLVL.